One sample yielded the 3 T cell receptor beta chains listed below, sequenced in a study of T cell clones after liver transplantation. TCRdb's table, derived via immunoSEQ multiplex PCR, lists solely in-frame clones and lacks some. The table has some 33,000 clones, 90% to 95% seen once. Sequenced here: CD8+ T cells from blood, sampled 12 months after liver transplant. The receptor source for this set is a human patient who received a liver transplant. The graft donor may be the source of some T cells.

V usage is TRBV27 and J usage is TRBJ1-2; 12 nucleotides align to TRBD1. After removal of 5 bases from V and 8 bases from J, the junction contained 6 bases not matched to a gene. This CDR3 spans 14 amino acids. CDR1 and CDR2 (germline): MNHEY, SMNVEV (reference sequence). The CDR3 spells CASSPGQGAPGYTF. CDR3 bases: TGTGCCAGCAGTCCGGGACAGGGGGCTCCAGGCTACACCTTC.

The J gene is TRBJ1-1, the V gene TRBV11-3; TRBD1 agrees at 7 bases. Germline CDR1 and CDR2: SGHNT and YENEEA. Germline trimming cut 3 bases from V and 0 bases from J; bases unmatched to any gene: 4. CDR3 length: 15 amino acids. This chain's CDR3 is CASSFKDRMNTEAFF. DNA for the CDR3: TGTGCCAGCAGCTTTAAGGACAGGATGAACACTGAAGCTTTCTTT. Supplemented by reference TRBV11-3 and TRBJ1-1, the full variable domain reads EAGVVQSPRYKIIEKKQPVAFWCNPISGHNTLYWYLQNLGQGPELLIRYENEEAVDDSQLPKDRFSAERLKGVDSTLKIQPAELGDSAVYLCASSFKDRMNTEAFFGQGTRLTVV.

The genes are TRBV5-1 and TRBJ2-1; TRBD2 aligns across 11 bases. In germline, CDR1 is SGHRS, CDR2 YFSETQ. Trimming removed 4 bases from V and 2 bases from J; junction bases left unmatched: 14. This CDR3 comprises 19 residues. The CDR3 DNA follows: TGCGCCAGCAGCACCAGGACTAGCGGGTGGGGGAGCCCCTACAATGAGCAGTTCTTC. It specifies CASSTRTSGWGSPYNEQFF.